This is a list of T cell receptor beta chains from one sample in a study of T cell changes during pregnancy in multiple sclerosis. TCRdb's copy holds only in-frame clones and misses some; the assay was immunoSEQ multiplex PCR. The repertoire holds 85,000 to 90,000 clones, 94% seen once, with more than 1.5% in the top ten. Sequences were derived from peripheral blood, sampled after pregnancy. Receptor source: a female donor in good health, enrolled as a control in a pregnancy study. Both conserved end residues are part of each CDR3. Fields, in order: J gene, clone size, D gene, V gene, CDR3 protein, CDR3 DNA. A D gene is named only where the DNA matches it firmly. The size field is filled for only some rows; it gives once, few, many or a size class.

TRBJ1-1 | - | - | TRBV6-1 | CASRYLRGNTEAFF | TGTGCCAGCAGGTACCTCCGGGGGAACACTGAAGCTTTCTTT
TRBJ2-1 | - | TRBD2 | TRBV5-1 | CASSYLAGGENEQFF | TGCGCCAGCAGCTACCTAGCGGGAGGTGAGAATGAGCAGTTCTTC
TRBJ2-3 | once | - | TRBV4-1 | CASSQDFSSSSADTQYF | TGCGCCAGCAGCCAAGATTTCTCATCTAGTTCGGCAGATACGCAGTATTTT
TRBJ2-5 | - | - | TRBV7-9 | CASSPGEKAETQYF | TGTGCCAGCAGTCCGGGGGAGAAAGCAGAGACCCAGTACTTC
TRBJ2-1 | - | - | TRBV27 | CASSPRNHPGVKNNEQFF | TGTGCCAGCAGCCCCAGAAACCACCCGGGGGTGAAAAACAATGAGCAGTTCTTC
TRBJ2-1 | - | - | TRBV5-1 | CASSLGDFYNEQFF | TGCGCCAGCAGCCTGGGGGACTTCTACAATGAGCAGTTCTTC
TRBJ2-5 | once | TRBD1 | TRBV9 | CASSVGQGVGQETQYF | TGTGCCAGCAGCGTGGGACAGGGGGTAGGCCAAGAGACCCAGTACTTC
TRBJ1-2 | - | TRBD1 | TRBV27 | CASHPGTGALNYGYTF | TGTGCCAGCCACCCCGGGACAGGGGCTTTAAACTATGGCTACACCTTC
TRBJ2-7 | - | TRBD2 | TRBV2 | CASSLAGAGEQYF | TGTGCCAGCAGCTTAGCGGGAGCAGGCGAGCAGTACTTC
TRBJ2-7 | - | TRBD2 | TRBV5-6 | CASSFSGRADEQYF | TGTGCCAGCAGCTTTAGCGGGAGGGCCGACGAGCAGTACTTC
TRBJ2-5 | - | - | TRBV2 | CASTSGETQYF | TGTGCCAGCACATCGGGTGAGACCCAGTACTTC
TRBJ1-5 | - | - | TRBV10-3 | CAISLNRGQPQHF | TGTGCCATCAGCCTCAACAGAGGGCAGCCCCAGCATTTT
TRBJ2-7 | - | - | TRBV7-9 | CASSLGLPPYEQYF | TGTGCCAGCAGCTTGGGACTCCCGCCCTACGAGCAGTACTTC
TRBJ2-3 | - | - | TRBV14 | CASSRGTVTSTDTQYF | TGTGCCAGCAGCCGGGGCACCGTAACTAGCACAGATACGCAGTATTTT
TRBJ2-7 | - | - | TRBV5-6 | CASSLGQHEYEQYF | TGTGCCAGCAGCTTGGGACAGCACGAATACGAGCAGTACTTC
TRBJ1-2 | - | TRBD1 | TRBV10-3 | CAISESDRGQGYTF | TGTGCCATCAGTGAGTCTGACAGGGGGCAAGGCTACACCTTC
TRBJ1-1 | - | - | TRBV5-4 | CASSLGQGASNTEAFF | TGTGCCAGCAGCTTGGGGCAGGGCGCTTCGAACACTGAAGCTTTCTTT
TRBJ2-1 | - | - | TRBV6-1 | CASSFTVSSYNEQFF | TGTGCCAGCAGTTTTACGGTTAGCTCCTACAATGAGCAGTTCTTC
TRBJ1-4 | - | TRBD1 | TRBV7-9 | CASSWTGGNEKLFF | TGTGCCAGCAGCTGGACAGGGGGTAATGAAAAACTGTTTTTT
TRBJ2-2 | - | TRBD2 | TRBV5-1 | CASSLGLASNTGELFF | TGCGCCAGCAGCTTGGGACTAGCGTCGAACACCGGGGAGCTGTTTTTT
TRBJ2-3 | - | TRBD2 | TRBV5-1 | CASSYGGGGTDTQYF | TGCGCCAGCAGCTACGGGGGAGGGGGCACAGATACGCAGTATTTT
TRBJ2-7 | - | - | TRBV7-9 | CASSPLAAGRSYEQYF | TGTGCCAGCAGCCCTCTCGCCGCAGGGAGGTCCTACGAGCAGTACTTC
TRBJ2-5 | - | TRBD2 | TRBV19 | CASSMFGGRGETQYF | TGTGCCAGTAGTATGTTTGGCGGGAGAGGAGAGACCCAGTACTTC
TRBJ2-1 | - | - | TRBV2 | CASSGIVRGINYNEQFF | TGTGCCAGCAGTGGAATCGTCCGCGGGATCAACTACAATGAGCAGTTCTTC
TRBJ2-2 | - | TRBD1 | TRBV7-9 | CASSSTGAGELFF | TGTGCCAGCAGCTCAACAGGGGCCGGGGAGCTGTTTTTT
TRBJ2-1 | - | - | TRBV2 | CASSTSPYNEQFF | TGTGCCAGCAGTACTAGTCCGTACAATGAGCAGTTCTTC
TRBJ2-7 | once | TRBD2 | TRBV5-1 | CASSWGGSSYEQYF | TGCGCCAGCAGCTGGGGGGGTAGCTCCTACGAGCAGTACTTC
TRBJ1-2 | once | - | TRBV28 | CASSLGGGGYTF | TGTGCCAGCAGTTTAGGAGGTGGGGGCTACACCTTC
TRBJ2-7 | - | - | TRBV6-5 | CASSKQGLLTYEQYF | TGTGCCAGCAGTAAGCAGGGGCTTTTAACCTACGAGCAGTACTTC
TRBJ1-1 | - | - | TRBV27 | CASSHRGTEAFF | TGTGCCAGCAGCCATAGGGGGACTGAAGCTTTCTTT
TRBJ2-4 | - | TRBD2 | TRBV27 | CASSVAGGAGRAKNIQYF | TGTGCCAGCAGCGTAGCGGGAGGGGCCGGTCGAGCCAAAAACATTCAGTACTTC
TRBJ2-1 | - | TRBD1 | TRBV5-1 | CASSLGQGLSKSEQFF | TGCGCCAGCAGCCTCGGACAGGGCCTTAGCAAATCTGAGCAGTTCTTC
TRBJ1-3 | - | - | TRBV29-1 | CSVDSRVSGNTIYF | TGCAGCGTTGATAGTCGGGTCTCTGGAAACACCATATATTTT
TRBJ2-6 | - | - | TRBV5-1 | CASSLGGSSGANVLTF | TGCGCCAGCAGCTTAGGCGGTAGCTCTGGGGCCAACGTCCTGACTTTC
TRBJ2-7 | once | TRBD1 | TRBV18 | CASSPGQGGLYEQYF | TGTGCCAGCTCACCGGGACAGGGAGGGCTCTACGAGCAGTACTTC
TRBJ1-4 | - | - | TRBV6-5 | CASRRGRVGEKLFF | TGTGCCAGCAGAAGGGGGAGGGTAGGTGAAAAACTGTTTTTT
TRBJ2-7 | few | - | TRBV5-1 | CASSLRTDSREQYF | TGCGCCAGCAGCTTGCGGACAGACTCTAGAGAGCAGTACTTC
TRBJ1-5 | - | - | TRBV5-4 | CASTDRYQPQHF | TGTGCCAGCACTGACAGATATCAGCCCCAGCATTTT
TRBJ2-3 | - | TRBD2 | TRBV5-1 | CASSQGLAGGGTDTQYF | TGCGCCAGCAGCCAAGGACTAGCGGGAGGTGGCACAGATACGCAGTATTTT
TRBJ2-7 | - | TRBD2 | TRBV2 | CASSPGLAGPYEQYF | TGTGCCAGCAGTCCCGGACTAGCGGGACCCTACGAGCAGTACTTC
TRBJ2-7 | - | - | TRBV7-9 | CASSILTYEQYF | TGTGCCAGCAGTATACTAACCTACGAGCAGTACTTC
TRBJ2-2 | once | - | TRBV7-8 | CASSLDLAAGELFF | TGTGCCAGCAGCTTAGATCTAGCTGCCGGGGAGCTGTTTTTT
TRBJ2-7 | - | - | TRBV7-2 | CASSLFGEQYF | TGTGCCAGCAGCTTATTCGGCGAGCAGTACTTC
TRBJ2-1 | - | - | TRBV4-1 | CASSQDGSSYNEQFF | TGCGCCAGCAGCCAAGATGGTAGCTCCTACAATGAGCAGTTCTTC
TRBJ2-7 | - | - | TRBV18 | CASSPRLTYEQYF | TGTGCCAGCTCGCCTAGACTCACCTACGAGCAGTACTTC
TRBJ2-7 | - | TRBD2 | TRBV28 | CASSLFLTAGINEQYF | TGTGCCAGCAGTTTATTTTTGACAGCGGGGATCAACGAGCAGTACTTC
TRBJ2-7 | - | TRBD2 | TRBV29-1 | CSVTGTSGSSYEQYF | TGCAGCGTTACCGGGACTAGCGGGAGCTCCTACGAGCAGTACTTC
TRBJ2-7 | - | - | TRBV5-5 | CASSLAESTRPYEQYF | TGTGCCAGCAGCTTGGCCGAATCCACGCGCCCTTACGAGCAGTACTTC
TRBJ1-1 | - | - | TRBV7-9 | CASSPGYTEAFF | TGTGCCAGCAGCCCGGGGTACACTGAAGCTTTCTTT
TRBJ2-6 | - | TRBD1 | TRBV28 | CASSSHRQGAAGANVLTF | TGTGCCAGCAGTTCTCACCGACAGGGGGCAGCTGGGGCCAACGTCCTGACTTTC
TRBJ2-1 | once | TRBD2 | TRBV7-2 | CASSPGTSSGEQFF | TGTGCCAGCAGCCCTGGGACTAGCTCGGGTGAGCAGTTCTTC
TRBJ2-3 | - | TRBD2 | TRBV9 | CASSISSGTDTQYF | TGTGCCAGCAGCATTTCTAGCGGGACGGATACGCAGTATTTT